The T cell receptor beta chain described here comes from a study of blood T cells in healthy people across ages. This clonotype has a handful of counts. Its antigen is as yet unknown. The CDR3 has 14 amino acids. Losses at the gene ends were 3 bases for V and 7 bases for J; bases not matched to a gene: 8. The germline V gene has CDR1 SGHRS and CDR2 YFSETQ. A second 7 to 11 cycle PCR used barcoded and J-beta primers. TCRdb called the 5' RACE reads again in MiXCR, with one record for every CDR3 protein. The profile shows more than 600,000 distinct CDR3 sequences, roughly 25% of them singletons. Points from the study as a whole: Measured against age, TCR beta diversity per million T cells decreased in a roughly linear manner.

These records were also assigned to another study, of T cells of mothers and their children. That publication notes: During the second PCR, the M1S primer introduced sample barcodes along with 2-4 random nucleotides. Each mother yielded more than 9.5 million TCR beta CDR3 reads. Each child yielded some 3 million reads.

The source material was blood. This clonotype originated in a boy aged 5 to 17 in good health. The V call is TRBV5-1, the J call TRBJ2-7, with 9 bases matching TRBD1. CDR3 loop: CASSSGTGSGEQYF. CDR3 DNA sequence: TGCGCCAGCAGCTCCGGGACAGGGTCGGGGGAGCAGTACTTC. Drawing the rest from reference TRBV5-1 and TRBJ2-7, the complete variable domain is KAGVTQTPRYLIKTRGQQVTLSCSPISGHRSVSWYQQTPGQGLQFLFEYFSETQRNKGNFPGRFSGRQFSNSRSEMNVSTLELGDSALYLCASSSGTGSGEQYFGPGTRLTVT.